A single sample gave rise to the 3 T cell receptor beta chains below, sequenced in a study of lymphopenia after photon versus proton radiotherapy. The method was immunoSEQ multiplex PCR; TCRdb's version includes in-frame clones alone and lacks a portion of them. The sample comprises more than 20,000 clones, 75% to 90% of which are singletons, and 3% to 4.5% rests with the top ten. The source material was peripheral blood, sampled from a patient treated with photon-based radiotherapy. The receptors were sampled from a woman between 45 and 60 years old with pancreatic cancer.

To note about this clone: The same CDR3 can be traced to other DNA sequences in this sample. V usage is TRBV6-5 and J usage is TRBJ2-1; weak D call: TRBD1 (6 bases). The CDR3 covers 12 residues. Germline lookup yields CDR1 MNHEY and CDR2 SVGAGI. Between the trimmed V and J ends, which lost 7 bases and 7 bases, there was a span of 11 bases. CDR3 DNA sequence: TGTGCCAGCACCAACAGGGTAAATGAGCAGTTCTTC. It specifies CASTNRVNEQFF.

V usage is TRBV5-4 and J usage is TRBJ2-2; TRBD2 matches 7 bases. The V gene end was trimmed by 0 bases and the J gene end by 5 bases; junction bases not matched to a gene: 7. The germline gives CDR1 SGHNT, CDR2 YYREEE (reference sequence). This CDR3 is 16 amino acids long. The CDR3 region is CASSLGSSGLTGELFF. The CDR3 DNA reads TGTGCCAGCAGCTTGGGATCTAGCGGACTTACCGGGGAGCTGTTTTTT.

The chain carries TRBV27 and TRBJ2-5; no clear D. The CDR3 is 14 amino acids. Germline V gene data show CDR1 as MNHEY and CDR2 as SMNVEV (reference sequence). Trimming removed 2 bases from V and 5 bases from J, with 12 bases in between. The CDR3 spells CASSLNGRWETQYF. For the CDR3, the DNA is TGTGCCAGCAGTTTAAATGGCCGCTGGGAGACCCAGTACTTC.